A single sample gave rise to the 18 T cell receptor beta chains below, sequenced in a study of blood T cell repertoires in COVID-19. The assay was immunoSEQ multiplex PCR, and TCRdb's table has in-frame clones only and misses some. The sample has about 83,000 clones, 65% to 85% seen once. Material: peripheral blood. The receptor set was obtained from a woman older than 75 with acute or convalescent COVID-19.

V usage is TRBV29-1 and J usage is TRBJ2-4; possible D gene TRBD2, 6 bases. V gave up 7 bases and J gave up 0 bases, with 10 bases separating them. The germline V gene has CDR1 SQVTM and CDR2 ANQGSEA. The CDR3 consists of 13 residues. The CDR3 DNA sequence: TGCAGCGCTAAAGCGGGAGCCAAAAACATTCAGTACTTC. Protein sequence: CSAKAGAKNIQYF. The full variable domain, rest sourced from reference TRBV29-1 and TRBJ2-4, is SAVISQKPSRDICQRGTSLTIQCQVDSQVTMMFWYRQQPGQSLTLIATANQGSEATYESGFVIDKFPISRPNLTFSTLTVSNMSPEDSSIYLCSAKAGAKNIQYFGAGTRLSVL.

This clone was observed a single time. The V gene is TRBV2, the J gene TRBJ2-1; TRBD2 agrees at 11 bases. Trimming at V came to 9 bases and at J to 3 bases, leaving 4 bases not matched to a gene. The length of the CDR3 is 14 residues. Germline loops: CDR1 SNHLY, CDR2 FYNNEI. The CDR3 DNA is TGTGCCAGGACGACTAGCGGGGTCTACAATGAGCAGTTCTTC. As protein: CARTTSGVYNEQFF. Using reference TRBV2 and TRBJ2-1 for the parts outside the CDR3, the full variable domain is EPEVTQTPSHQVTQMGQEVILRCVPISNHLYFYWYRQILGQKVEFLVSFYNNEISEKSEIFDDQFSVERPDGSNFTLKIRSTKLEDSAMYFCARTTSGVYNEQFFGPGTRLTVL.

J is TRBJ2-5 and V is TRBV6-5; the D gene is possibly TRBD2 (6 bases). The CDR3 sequence is 15 residues long. From germline, CDR1 is MNHEY and CDR2 SVGAGI. The V gene lost 2 bases and the J gene lost 4 bases, with 14 bases spanning the gap. In DNA, the CDR3 is TGTGCCAGCAGTTACCCCAAACCCGGGGGAGAGACCCAGTACTTC. Its protein is CASSYPKPGGETQYF.

This rearrangement joins TRBV12-3 or TRBV12-4 to TRBJ1-5; unclear D gene. The CDR3 totals 12 residues. Trimming took 4 bases from V and 7 from J, leaving 8 bases between them. CDR3 sequence reads: CASSSTEQPQHF. In DNA, the CDR3 is TGTGCCAGCAGTTCTACAGAACAGCCCCAGCATTTT.

A remark on this clone: The junction differs from germline at one of its ends, possibly a read error. V is TRBV5-6 and J is TRBJ1-6; 8 bases are shared with TRBD1. The CDR3 totals 15 residues. Germline CDR1 and CDR2: SGHDT and YYEEEE. CDR3 residues: CASRLGPGTGSPLHF. CDR3 in DNA: TGTGCCAGCAGGTTGGGGCCCGGGACAGGTTCACCCCTCCACTTT. Drawing the rest from reference TRBV5-6 and TRBJ1-6, the complete variable domain is DAGVTQSPTHLIKTRGQQVTLRCSPKSGHDTVSWYQQALGQGPQFIFQYYEEEERQRGNFPDRFSGHQFPNYSSELNVNALLLGDSALYLCASRLGPGTGSPLHFGNGTRLTVT.

The chain employs TRBV5-8 and TRBJ2-1; 8 positions match TRBD2. The V segment lost 4 bases and the J segment 8 bases; nucleotides outside the gene matches: 8. The CDR3 sequence is 14 residues long. Germline-derived CDR1 and CDR2 are SGHTS and YDEGEE. CDR3 amino acids: CASSPTGGIDEQFF. In DNA form, the CDR3 reads TGTGCCAGCAGCCCGACGGGGGGGATCGATGAGCAGTTCTTC.

The rearrangement links TRBV6-5 to TRBJ2-3, with 7 positions matching TRBD1. The length of the CDR3 is 13 residues. The junction had 5 bases not matched to a gene; V was cut back by 6 bases and J by 5 bases. CDR1 and CDR2 from the germline V gene are MNHEY and SVGAGI. The CDR3 DNA reads TGTGCCAGCAGCTATTCAGGGGGAGATACGCAGTATTTT. It encodes CASSYSGGDTQYF.

J is TRBJ2-2 and V is TRBV10-2; 8 bases agree with TRBD2. Germline loops: CDR1 WSHSY, CDR2 SAAADI. The CDR3 loop spans 16 amino acids. The junction had 5 bases not matched to a gene; V was cut back by 4 bases and J by 1 base. Here the CDR3 reads CASSAPGGRNTGELFF. CDR3 in DNA: TGCGCCAGCAGTGCCCCGGGGGGGCGGAACACCGGGGAGCTGTTTTTT.

This clone was observed a single time. This chain uses TRBV7-9 with TRBJ1-1; 11 bases are shared with TRBD1. Germline CDR1 SEHNR, CDR2 FQNEAQ (reference sequence). This CDR3 is 15 amino acids long. With V trimmed by 5 bases and J by 4 bases, 6 bases remained unmatched. The CDR3 DNA follows: TGTGCCAGCAGCCCCACCGGGACAGGGGGCACTGAAGCTTTCTTT. This translates into CASSPTGTGGTEAFF.

This clone was counted a few times. The gene calls are TRBV5-1 and TRBJ2-3, with D possibly TRBD2 on 6 matching bases. The germline V gene encodes CDR1 SGHRS and CDR2 YFSETQ. CDR3 length equals 16 residues. V lost 4 bases and J lost 6, with 21 bases in between. The CDR3 is CASSGLPGGGVDTQYF. CDR3 DNA sequence: TGCGCCAGCAGCGGCCTCCCGGGCGGCGGGGTGGATACGCAGTATTTT.

This clone was seen more than once but under ten times. The chain couples TRBV11-3 to TRBJ2-5; TRBD1 matches at 12 bases. Germline CDR1 and CDR2: SGHNT and YENEEA. The CDR3 runs 18 residues. J gave up 6 bases and V 3 bases, and 14 bases lay outside the gene matches. CDR3 in DNA: TGTGCCAGCAGCTTGAACCCGGGACAGGGGGCGCGTCAACAGACCCAGTACTTC. Residues: CASSLNPGQGARQQTQYF.

This chain links TRBV9 with TRBJ2-1; TRBD1 agrees at 7 bases. CDR1 is SGDLS and CDR2 is YYNGEE in the germline V gene. Trimming cost V 0 bases and J 8 bases; bases outside gene matches: 14. The CDR3 runs to 17 residues. CDR3 sequence (DNA): TGTGCCAGCAGCGTAGTGCCCCATCTCACAGGGGTTGATGAGCAGTTCTTC. Translated: CASSVVPHLTGVDEQFF.

This rearrangement joins TRBV6-5 to TRBJ1-2; TRBD1 matches 7 bases. The junction had 12 bases not matched to a gene; V was cut back by 7 bases and J by 7 bases. Germline V gives CDR1 MNHEY, CDR2 SVGAGI. The CDR3 extends over 14 amino acids. The CDR3 protein is CASTMGRGLGGYTF. CDR3 coding DNA: TGTGCCAGCACAATGGGAAGGGGGCTCGGTGGCTACACCTTC.

V is TRBV5-6 and J is TRBJ2-1; 8 bases line up with TRBD2. This CDR3 contains 14 residues. The V gene's germline CDR1 is SGHDT and CDR2 YYEEEE. V was pared by 1 base and J by 8 bases, with 5 bases of the junction left unmatched. For the CDR3, the DNA is TGTGCCAGCAGCTTGTATCCTAGCGGGTATGAGCAGTTCTTC. This translates into CASSLYPSGYEQFF. Looking up the rest from reference TRBV5-6 and TRBJ2-1 gives the full variable domain: DAGVTQSPTHLIKTRGQQVTLRCSPKSGHDTVSWYQQALGQGPQFIFQYYEEEERQRGNFPDRFSGHQFPNYSSELNVNALLLGDSALYLCASSLYPSGYEQFFGPGTRLTVL.

The chain links TRBV11-1 to TRBJ1-6; 9 bases are shared with TRBD1. There are 13 residues in the CDR3. Looked up from germline, CDR1 is SGHAT and CDR2 is FQDESV (reference sequence). V trimming: 8 bases; J trimming: 8 bases; junction bases outside the gene matches: 4. This CDR3 is CASGQGSDSPLHF. DNA for the CDR3: TGTGCCAGCGGACAGGGGAGCGATTCACCCCTCCACTTT.

The chain links TRBV23-1 to TRBJ1-1; D is uncertain. TRBV23-1 is an open reading frame whose function is uncertain. This CDR3 comprises 13 residues. Trimming pared 2 bases from V and 2 bases from J, leaving 6 bases between. CDR3 in amino acids: CASSQGPNTEAFF. CDR3 sequence (DNA): TGCGCCAGCAGTCAAGGGCCAAACACTGAAGCTTTCTTT.

The genes are TRBV21-1 and TRBJ1-4. TRBV21-1 is an annotated pseudogene. This CDR3 has 17 amino acids. CDR3 sequence (DNA): TGTGCCAGCAGCAAAGTCAAGGGGCCGGGGGCTAATGAAAAACTGTTTTTT. The encoded protein is CASSKVKGPGANEKLFF.

The chain has TRBV5-1 and TRBJ2-7; TRBD1 aligns across 9 bases. This CDR3 has 14 amino acids. The V gene end was trimmed by 3 bases and the J gene end by 5 bases; junction bases not matched to a gene: 6. Germline assignment: CDR1 SGHRS and CDR2 YFSETQ. The CDR3 DNA reads as TGCGCCAGCAGCTCCCGGGACAGGGTTGACGAGCAGTACTTC. The encoded protein is CASSSRDRVDEQYF.